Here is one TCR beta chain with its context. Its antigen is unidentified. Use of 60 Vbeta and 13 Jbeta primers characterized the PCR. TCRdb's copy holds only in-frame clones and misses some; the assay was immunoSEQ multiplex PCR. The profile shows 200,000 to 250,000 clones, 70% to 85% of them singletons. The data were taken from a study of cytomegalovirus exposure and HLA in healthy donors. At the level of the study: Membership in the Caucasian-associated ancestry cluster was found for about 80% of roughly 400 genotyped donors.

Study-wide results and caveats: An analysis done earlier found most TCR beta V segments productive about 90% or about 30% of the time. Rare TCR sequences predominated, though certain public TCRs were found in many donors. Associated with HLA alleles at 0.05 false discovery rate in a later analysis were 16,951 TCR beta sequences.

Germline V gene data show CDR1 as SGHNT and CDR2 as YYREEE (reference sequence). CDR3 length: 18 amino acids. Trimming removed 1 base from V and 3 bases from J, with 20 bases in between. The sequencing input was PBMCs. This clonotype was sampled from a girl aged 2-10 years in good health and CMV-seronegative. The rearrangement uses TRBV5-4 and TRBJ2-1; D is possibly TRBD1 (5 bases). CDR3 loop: CASSLKAGPLKLYNEQFF. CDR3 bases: TGTGCCAGCAGCTTGAAAGCAGGGCCATTGAAACTCTACAATGAGCAGTTCTTC.